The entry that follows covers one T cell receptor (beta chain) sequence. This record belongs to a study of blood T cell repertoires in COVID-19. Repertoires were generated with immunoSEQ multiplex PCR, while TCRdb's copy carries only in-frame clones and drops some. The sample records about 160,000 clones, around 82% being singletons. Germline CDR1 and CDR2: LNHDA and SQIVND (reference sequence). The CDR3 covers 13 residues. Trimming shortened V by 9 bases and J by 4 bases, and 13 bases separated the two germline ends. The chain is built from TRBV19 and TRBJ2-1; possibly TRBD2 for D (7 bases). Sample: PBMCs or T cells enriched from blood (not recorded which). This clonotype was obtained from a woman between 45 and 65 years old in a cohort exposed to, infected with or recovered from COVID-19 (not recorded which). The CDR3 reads CASQRDKYNEQFF. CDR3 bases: TGTGCCAGCCAGCGGGACAAATACAATGAGCAGTTCTTC.